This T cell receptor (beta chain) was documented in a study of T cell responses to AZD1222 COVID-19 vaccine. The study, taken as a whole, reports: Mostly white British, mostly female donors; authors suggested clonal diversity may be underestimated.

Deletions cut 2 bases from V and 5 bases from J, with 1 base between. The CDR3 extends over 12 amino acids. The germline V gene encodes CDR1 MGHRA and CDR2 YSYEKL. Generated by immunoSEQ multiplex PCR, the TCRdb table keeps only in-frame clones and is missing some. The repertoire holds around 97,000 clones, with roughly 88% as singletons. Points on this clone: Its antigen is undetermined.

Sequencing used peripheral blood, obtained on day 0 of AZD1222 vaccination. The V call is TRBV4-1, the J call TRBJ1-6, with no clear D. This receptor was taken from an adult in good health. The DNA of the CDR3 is TGCGCCAGCAGCCAACATAATTCACCCCTCCACTTT. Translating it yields CASSQHNSPLHF.